This T cell receptor beta chain emerged from a study of blood T cell repertoires in COVID-19. Authors' data handling: Amplified reference gene primers provided the basis for estimating nucleated cell counts. Libraries were prepared by immunoSEQ multiplex PCR; TCRdb keeps only in-frame clonotypes and omits some of them. That table supplies the V and J calls and clone size; D and trimming were determined from the DNA. The table lists about 46,000 clones, roughly 80% of them singletons. J was trimmed by 11 bases and V by 0 bases; bases with no gene match: 15. Germline assignment: CDR1 SNHLY and CDR2 FYNNEI. CDR3 size: 17 residues.

The sample taken for sequencing was peripheral blood. The clonotype was recovered from a man in his 60s with acute or convalescent COVID-19. The chain recombines TRBV2 with TRBJ1-4; 7 bases match TRBD1. CDR3 region: CASSEAFVQGGIEKLFF. The CDR3, as DNA: TGTGCCAGCAGTGAAGCGTTTGTTCAGGGGGGAATCGAGAAACTGTTTTTT.